This T cell receptor beta chain was identified in a study of shared clonotypes between healthy human individuals (dated by TCRdb to the early 2020s). For context, the study as a whole: Three men and two women, aged 18 to 49 years, made up the cohort. For each donor, CD4 naive and CD4 memory were each run on three plates, CD8 naive on two plates, and CD8 memory on one plate. Blood TCR repertoires of about 5 healthy adults were deeply sequenced to estimate repertoire size and the extent of clonotype sharing between individuals. Different laboratories and diverse techniques were used to prepare libraries and sequence TCR repertoires, to increase sequencing depth and limit assay-specific biases. Leukapheresis yielded between about 0.8 and 8.9 billion PBMCs per donor.

Concerning this clone: The antigen it recognizes is unknown. The sample holds no much larger clone one base away, and base qualities are not on file.

Using the deep immunoSEQ assay, TCR CDR3 regions were amplified from genomic DNA by multiplex PCR. Genomic DNA extracted from each cell subset was distributed evenly over all wells of several immunoSEQ 96-well plates, and each plate served as one replicate. For sorted subsets, 150 to 200 ng genomic DNA, equal to 25,000 to 35,000 T cell genomes, was loaded into each replicate PCR. Purified libraries were quantified with a Qubit 3.0 fluorometer, sized on a Bioanalyzer 2100, and re-quantified with the KAPA Library Quantification kit. Every immunoSEQ 96-well plate was sequenced on a separate single-read 150-cycle Illumina NextSeq 550 flow cell. As for how the authors treated the data: The immunoSEQ output contained only junctional sequences without quality scores, so filtering could not match that applied to full-length reads. To assign V/J genes and CDR3, sequences were annotated using PyIR, a Python wrapper for IgBLAST v1.9, with IMGT germline references. Reads were removed for weak V/J assignments (E-value above 1e-6), missing CDR3, stop codons, out-of-frame junctions, or ambiguous translated residues. V3J clonotypes were defined as sequences sharing an identical inferred V gene, J gene, and CDR3 amino acid sequence. Percentage overlap between repertoires was calculated by dividing the number of shared unique clonotypes by the size of the smaller repertoire. RTK rarefaction, the Chao1 estimator, and Recon v2.1 estimates of unobserved clonotypes were used to assess repertoire richness. OLGA was used to compute generation probabilities for all TCRbeta clonotypes that the gDNA method yielded from a few donors. Imported from immuneACCESS, the table was reduced by TCRdb to in-frame sequences with V and J called. These copies leave out some clones; in studies compared against another copy, an unresolved V gene accounts for under half, and the cause of the remainder is not known. That table supplies the V and J calls and clone size; D and trimming were determined from the DNA. Across this sample there are roughly 1 million clones, with around 78% seen only once. The ten biggest clones cover about 0.52% of the sample.

Broad study findings and their caveats: Rarefaction of sorted-subset datasets indicated incomplete sequencing despite the large sequencing depth. Only blood was sampled, and tissue TCR repertoires likely differ from those in blood. About 5% of naive CD4, roughly 3.5% of naive CD8, roughly 2.4% of memory CD4, and around 0.42% of memory CD8 clonotypes were shared across several donors. Because the study included only a small number of donors, the genetic and exposure-history diversity represented was limited. Naive subsets generally had larger estimated clonotype richness than memory subsets did. Compared with non-shared clonotypes, clonotypes shared by all four sorted-subset donors had higher generation probabilities. Based on pairwise subsampling, the degree of clonotype sharing among donors was expected to be affected by sequencing depth.

The CDR3 holds 15 amino acids from the cysteine to the phenylalanine. Only CDR3 DNA remains: 45 bases, in frame from the first base. CDR1 and CDR2 are read off the germline V gene as LGHNA and YSLEER. At the junction V is shortened by 1 base and J by 5 bases; bases outside the gene matches: 5. The donors were healthy, HIV-negative adults with no recently reported acute infections or vaccinations. Only Caucasian adults living in Nashville, Tennessee, USA were represented among the donors. CD4+ T cells were enriched by magnetic negative selection; naive cells were then positively selected on CD45RA, and the negative fraction formed the memory subset. Blood was collected by leukapheresis, and PBMCs were isolated by Ficoll-Histopaque density gradient centrifugation and then cryopreserved in liquid nitrogen vapor phase. Analytical flow cytometry was used to check the purity and quantity of each magnetically sorted T cell population. Each sorted fraction had its genomic DNA isolated and then quantified by UV absorbance on a Nanodrop 2000c.

The chain employs TRBV4-3 and TRBJ2-5; 9 middle bases align to TRBD2. This receptor was identified in a man aged 18 to 35 in good health. Some clones in this sample may be carry-over from other donors' samples. Input material: memory CD4+ T cells from PBMCs. This specimen's cell subset or site label, interpreted: CD45RA-negative fraction. The CDR3 amino acid sequence is: CASSQGVAGGETQYF. The DNA sequence is as follows: TGCGCCAGCAGCCAAGGGGTGGCGGGAGGGGAGACCCAGTACTTC.